The T cell receptor (beta chain) described here comes from a study of immune evolution from preneoplasia to lung adenocarcinoma. V lost 4 bases, J lost 6 bases, and 10 bases lay in between. The CDR3 covers 13 residues. Germline CDR1 MNHNS, CDR2 SASEGT. Using immunoSEQ multiplex PCR, the repertoire was profiled, and TCRdb retains in-frame clones only, with some absent. The profile covers under 8,000 clones, with 80% to 90% appearing a single time and roughly 6% taken by the ten largest. The table lists this clone with a count of one. Two lung cancer pathologists independently confirmed each histologic diagnosis.

The sequence was obtained from a donor older than 65 with lung adenocarcinoma. The rearrangement joins TRBV6-1 to TRBJ1-3; no firm D call. Sequencing was done on a sample of FFPE adjacent normal lung tissue. CDR3: CASSGIIVNTIYF. For the CDR3, the DNA is TGTGCCAGCAGTGGAATAATCGTAAACACCATATATTTT.